Shown below are 32 T cell receptor beta chains from a single sample sequenced in a study of CD8 T cells in ankylosing spondylitis. MiXCR, run by TCRdb on the 5' RACE reads, gives a single entry per CDR3 protein. The sample lists approximately 300,000 distinct CDR3 sequences, roughly 20% occurring once. Sequencing used blood, either unsorted or a sorted T cell fraction (not recorded which). These receptor sequences come from a female donor with ankylosing spondylitis or in good health (not recorded which).

The CDR3 DNA reads TGCAGCGTCAGGGGCTTAGTAGACAATGAGCAGTTCTTC. Translation gives CSVRGLVDNEQFF. The chain joins TRBV20-1 to TRBJ2-1; D may be TRBD1 (6 bases). Germline CDR1 is DFQATT and CDR2 is SNEGSKA (reference sequence). The CDR3 contains 13 residues.

The chain has TRBV6-2 or TRBV6-3 and TRBJ1-6; D is possibly TRBD1 (5 bases). V was shortened by 0 bases and J by 5 bases, with 17 bases between the two germline ends. In germline, CDR1 is MNHEY, CDR2 SVGEGT. This CDR3 is built from 18 residues. CDR3 in DNA: TGTGCCAGCAGTTACTCCCGGGGGTCCGGGACCGATAATTCACCCCTCCACTTT. Translation: CASSYSRGSGTDNSPLHF.

This clonotype has more than one count but fewer than ten. V usage is TRBV29-1 and J usage is TRBJ1-1; D remains unclear. CDR1 is SQVTM, CDR2 ANQGSEA, per germline. CDR3 length equals 12 residues. The V gene lost 5 bases and the J gene lost 2 bases, with 9 bases spanning the gap. DNA for the CDR3: TGCAGCGTTATCGCAGACAACACTGAAGCTTTCTTT. Protein: CSVIADNTEAFF.

This clonotype was seen a few times. The V and J genes are TRBV11-2 and TRBJ1-1, with D possibly matching TRBD1 (6 bases). CDR3 size: 15 residues. Looked up from germline, CDR1 is SGHAT and CDR2 is FQNNGV. V was shortened by 0 bases and J by 4 bases, with 12 bases between the two germline ends. CDR3 protein: CASSLEGVRGTEAFF. The CDR3 bases are TGTGCCAGCAGCTTAGAGGGGGTCAGGGGCACTGAAGCTTTCTTT.

The chain is built from TRBV11-2 and TRBJ2-3; 8 nucleotides agree with TRBD2. CDR3 length: 18 amino acids. CDR1 and CDR2 from the germline V gene are SGHAT and FQNNGV. V trimming: 3 bases; J trimming: 0 bases; junction bases outside the gene matches: 11. The CDR3 nucleotides are TGTGCCAGCAGCTTGAGTAGCGCGGGAGGCCCTAGCACAGATACGCAGTATTTT. It codes for CASSLSSAGGPSTDTQYF. The complete variable domain, with remaining parts taken from reference TRBV11-2 and TRBJ2-3, reads EAGVAQSPRYKIIEKRQSVAFWCNPISGHATLYWYQQILGQGPKLLIQFQNNGVVDDSQLPKDRFSAERLKGVDSTLKIQPAKLEDSAVYLCASSLSSAGGPSTDTQYFGPGTRLTVL.

This clonotype was observed a handful of times. As DNA, the CDR3 is TGCGCCAGCAGTCGACAGGGATCCGGCGAGACCCAGTACTTC. This encodes CASSRQGSGETQYF. The gene calls are TRBV10-1 and TRBJ2-5; 7 nucleotides line up with TRBD1. CDR1 WNHNN and CDR2 SYGVQD come from the germline V gene (reference sequence). The CDR3 has 14 amino acids. The J segment lost 5 bases and the V segment lost 5 bases, leaving 8 bases of the junction unmatched.

The sample holds a few counts of this clonotype. The chain couples TRBV9 to TRBJ2-7, with 8 bases aligning to TRBD1. V gave up 0 bases and J gave up 1 base; unmatched junction bases: 3. CDR1 is SGDLS and CDR2 is YYNGEE in the germline V gene. This CDR3 region has 15 residues. CDR3 sequence reads: CASSVGTGPSYEQYF. CDR3 bases: TGTGCCAGCAGCGTAGGGACAGGGCCTTCCTACGAGCAGTACTTC.

This clonotype was picked up a small number of times. The chain is built from TRBV7-2 and TRBJ2-2, with 8 bases aligning to TRBD1. The CDR3 length is 16 residues. CDR1 SGHTA and CDR2 FQGNSA come from the germline V gene. V lost 4 bases, J lost 4 bases, and 8 bases stayed unmatched. The CDR3 nucleotides read TGTGCCAGCAGCTCTACAGGGGGAGTAGGCACCGGGGAGCTGTTTTTT. Translated, it gives CASSSTGGVGTGELFF.

The rearrangement links TRBV6-2 or TRBV6-3 to TRBJ2-1; 9 positions match TRBD1. Germline V gene sequence: CDR1 MNHEY, CDR2 SVGEGT. Trimming cost V 5 bases and J 2 bases; bases outside gene matches: 4. The CDR3 has 15 residues. The CDR3 coding sequence is TGTGCCAGCAGTACCCGGGACAGGGCCTACAATGAGCAGTTCTTC. It translates to CASSTRDRAYNEQFF.

V is TRBV12-3 or TRBV12-4 and J is TRBJ1-1; 7 nucleotides line up with TRBD1. V was pared by 6 bases and J by 4 bases, with 8 bases of the junction left unmatched. The CDR3 is made up of 14 amino acids. For the CDR3, the DNA is TGTGCCAGCAGACTTAAACAGGGGCCCACTGAAGCTTTCTTT. Its protein product is CASRLKQGPTEAFF.

This clonotype has only a few counts. The V gene is TRBV20-1, the J gene TRBJ2-7, with 8 bases lining up with TRBD1. CDR3 size: 12 residues. Germline trimming cut 6 bases from V and 3 bases from J; bases unmatched to any gene: 4. Germline CDR1 DFQATT, CDR2 SNEGSKA (reference sequence). The CDR3 nucleotides read TGCAGTGCCAGGACAGGGATCTACGAGCAGTACTTC. This gives the protein CSARTGIYEQYF.

This clonotype was picked up a small number of times. This chain uses TRBV7-6 with TRBJ2-1, with 12 bases matching TRBD2. The length of the CDR3 is 14 residues. Per the germline V gene, CDR1 is SGHVS and CDR2 is FNYEAQ. Trimming removed 3 bases from V and 8 bases from J; junction bases left unmatched: 2. The CDR3 loop reads CASSLTSGSYEQFF. In DNA form, the CDR3 reads TGTGCCAGCAGCTTGACTAGCGGGAGTTATGAGCAGTTCTTC.

The V and J genes are TRBV9 and TRBJ2-1; D is uncertain. There are 14 residues in the CDR3. Germline V gene data show CDR1 as SGDLS and CDR2 as YYNGEE. V lost 0 bases, J lost 7 bases, and 11 bases lay in between. The DNA for the CDR3 is TGTGCCAGCAGCGTAGAGTTCTACAATAATGAGCAGTTCTTC. Translation: CASSVEFYNNEQFF.

This clonotype occurred many times. The chain employs TRBV29-1 and TRBJ1-5, with 8 bases that match TRBD1. The CDR3 consists of 13 residues. The junction had 5 bases not matched to a gene; V was cut back by 5 bases and J by 5 bases. Per germline, CDR1 SQVTM and CDR2 ANQGSEA. The CDR3 protein is CSVRGQADQPQHF. The CDR3 coding sequence is TGCAGCGTTAGGGGACAGGCGGATCAGCCCCAGCATTTT. The full variable domain, completed using reference TRBV29-1 and TRBJ1-5, is SAVISQKPSRDICQRGTSLTIQCQVDSQVTMMFWYRQQPGQSLTLIATANQGSEATYESGFVIDKFPISRPNLTFSTLTVSNMSPEDSSIYLCSVRGQADQPQHFGDGTRLSIL.

This clonotype was seen repeatedly, ten times or more. This sequence joins TRBV4-3 and TRBJ1-2; D is possibly TRBD1 (5 bases). Germline assignment: CDR1 LGHNA and CDR2 YSLEER. The CDR3 extends over 14 amino acids. Trimming removed 0 bases at V and 0 bases at J, with 5 bases between. The DNA for the CDR3 is TGCGCCAGCAGCCAAGACAGGGCTAACTATGGCTACACCTTC. Translated: CASSQDRANYGYTF.

This clonotype was counted a few times. This sequence joins TRBV15 and TRBJ2-5; D might be TRBD1 (6 bases). With 3 bases removed from V and 5 bases from J, the gap between germline ends came to 13 bases. The V gene's germline CDR1 is LNHNV and CDR2 YYDKDF (reference sequence). The CDR3 loop spans 14 amino acids. CDR3 nucleotide sequence: TGTGCCACCAGCAGCTTAACAGGGATTGAGACCCAGTACTTC. Amino acids: CATSSLTGIETQYF.

In this sample, this clonotype turned up once. J is TRBJ2-5 and V is TRBV20-1; 7 bases agree with TRBD2. The germline V gene encodes CDR1 DFQATT and CDR2 SNEGSKA (reference sequence). With V trimmed by 1 base and J by 0 bases, 8 bases remained unmatched. This CDR3 contains 16 residues. CDR3 in DNA: TGCAGTGCTAGAGTGAGCGGGGCCAAGTACCAAGAGACCCAGTACTTC. This sequence encodes CSARVSGAKYQETQYF.

This clonotype appeared many times. The CDR3 nucleotides are TGCGCCAGCAGCCAGTCCTCCAGGGGTTTCCCAGATACGCAGTATTTT. The encoded protein is CASSQSSRGFPDTQYF. V is TRBV4-3 and J is TRBJ2-3; maybe TRBD1 (6 bases). In germline, CDR1 is LGHNA, CDR2 YSLEER. The CDR3 loop spans 16 amino acids. V was clipped by 3 bases and J by 4 bases, with 17 bases between them.

This clonotype was seen many times. The V call is TRBV20-1, the J call TRBJ1-5; D call uncertain. The CDR3 spans 14 residues. Germline lookup yields CDR1 DFQATT and CDR2 SNEGSKA (reference sequence). Trimming took off 2 bases at V and 2 bases at J, with 10 bases between the two ends. CDR3 coding DNA: TGCAGTGCTAGAAGGCAATTTGGCAATCAGCCCCAGCATTTT. Amino acids: CSARRQFGNQPQHF.

The chain is built from TRBV9 and TRBJ1-1; D gene ambiguous. CDR3 length equals 13 residues. The V gene lost 0 bases and the J gene lost 1 base, with 4 bases spanning the gap. The germline gives CDR1 SGDLS, CDR2 YYNGEE. The CDR3 coding sequence is TGTGCCAGCAGCGTAGAAGCGAACACTGAAGCTTTCTTT. It codes for CASSVEANTEAFF.

The rearrangement links TRBV14 to TRBJ1-1; TRBD1 matches 9 bases. The CDR3 extends over 15 amino acids. Germline assignment: CDR1 SGHDN and CDR2 FVKESK. J lost 5 bases, V lost 6 bases, and 10 bases had no gene match. The CDR3: CASSRIGQGLTEAFF. CDR3 coding DNA: TGTGCCAGCAGTCGAATTGGACAGGGGTTGACTGAAGCTTTCTTT.

This clonotype was seen only a few times. The DNA for the CDR3 is TGTGCCAGCAGCGTAGGGGATAGGGGCTCCTACAATGAGCAGTTCTTC. Translation: CASSVGDRGSYNEQFF. The chain employs TRBV9 and TRBJ2-1; maybe TRBD1 (5 bases). V dropped 0 bases and J dropped 0 bases, with 10 bases sitting between them. Germline values: CDR1 SGDLS, CDR2 YYNGEE. CDR3 length: 16 residues.

This clonotype was seen more than once but under ten times. The chain uses TRBV24-1 and TRBJ2-1; D gene unclear. In germline, CDR1 is KGHDR, CDR2 SFDVKD. CDR3 length: 16 residues. The germline V and J ends were trimmed by 3 bases and 6 bases, with 17 bases remaining between them. CDR3 sequence: CATSDPLKPRGNEQFF. CDR3 DNA: TGTGCCACCAGTGATCCTCTTAAGCCCAGAGGCAATGAGCAGTTCTTC.

There are many counts of this clonotype. The chain is built from TRBV20-1 and TRBJ1-2, with D possibly TRBD1 on 5 matching bases. Germline values: CDR1 DFQATT, CDR2 SNEGSKA (reference sequence). Trimming shortened V by 5 bases and J by 4 bases, and 8 bases separated the two germline ends. The CDR3 totals 11 residues. CDR3 DNA sequence: TGCAGTGCTCACGGGGGCTATGGCTACACCTTC. It encodes CSAHGGYGYTF.

The J gene is TRBJ2-3, the V gene TRBV18, with 12 bases that match TRBD2. The J segment lost 5 bases and the V segment lost 5 bases, leaving 11 bases of the junction unmatched. CDR1 is KGHSH and CDR2 is LQKENI in the germline V gene. The CDR3 length is 17 residues. Here the CDR3 reads CASSGLLAGGPGDTQYF. Written as DNA, the CDR3 is TGTGCCAGCTCAGGCCTCCTAGCGGGAGGGCCGGGAGATACGCAGTATTTT.

This clonotype was found a few times. The V call is TRBV20-1, the J call TRBJ2-7; D remains unclear. Germline V gene data show CDR1 as DFQATT and CDR2 as SNEGSKA (reference sequence). The CDR3 is made up of 15 amino acids. V lost 3 bases and J lost 0, with 15 bases in between. The DNA of the CDR3 is TGCAGTGCTAGCAAACTCTACCTTAGCTCCTACGAGCAGTACTTC. Protein: CSASKLYLSSYEQYF.

This clonotype was detected only once. The rearrangement uses TRBV6-4 and TRBJ2-1; 11 nucleotides line up with TRBD2. The length of the CDR3 is 15 residues. Trimming took 3 bases from V and 5 from J; bases not matched to a gene: 3. CDR1 is MRHNA and CDR2 is SNTAGT in the germline V gene. The CDR3 nucleotides are TGTGCCAGCAGTGAAGAGGGACTAGCGGACAATGAGCAGTTCTTC. Protein product: CASSEEGLADNEQFF.

The V gene is TRBV19, the J gene TRBJ2-7, with D possibly TRBD1 on 6 matching bases. V was pared by 6 bases and J by 5 bases, with 20 bases between. The germline V gene has CDR1 LNHDA and CDR2 SQIVND (reference sequence). The CDR3 has 15 residues. The CDR3 DNA reads TGTGCCAGTAGCCCGTACCGGACAGTTGAAAACGAGCAGTACTTC. Translating gives CASSPYRTVENEQYF.

This clonotype was seen once. As DNA, the CDR3 is TGTGCCAGCAGTTCCCAGGGGGCGCGGACTGAAGCTTTCTTT. This codes for CASSSQGARTEAFF. The chain links TRBV6-2 or TRBV6-3 to TRBJ1-1, with 8 bases that match TRBD1. CDR3 length equals 14 residues. Trimming cost V 4 bases and J 5 bases; bases outside gene matches: 6. The germline gives CDR1 MNHEY, CDR2 SVGEGT.

This clonotype was observed a handful of times. The chain recombines TRBV6-1 with TRBJ2-1; D call uncertain. V lost 4 bases to trimming and J lost 6 bases, with 10 bases between them. CDR1 is MNHNS, CDR2 SASEGT, per germline. The CDR3 is 13 amino acids. CDR3 region: CASSVEGINEQFF. For the CDR3, the DNA is TGTGCCAGCAGTGTGGAAGGGATCAATGAGCAGTTCTTC.

This chain uses TRBV20-1 with TRBJ2-1; 8 nucleotides match TRBD2. The CDR3 sequence is 12 residues long. V shed 4 bases, J shed 9 bases, and the junction held 5 bases outside the gene matches. Germline V CDR1 and CDR2: DFQATT, SNEGSKA (reference sequence). The CDR3 loop is CSATGRGTEQFF. The CDR3 coding sequence is TGCAGTGCTACCGGGAGGGGGACTGAGCAGTTCTTC.

A few counts support this clonotype. V usage is TRBV7-9 and J usage is TRBJ1-6; D may be TRBD1 (6 bases). This CDR3 has 14 residues. With 6 bases removed from V and 4 bases from J, the gap between germline ends came to 10 bases. The V gene's germline CDR1 is SEHNR and CDR2 FQNEAQ (reference sequence). This chain's CDR3 is CASREGQYNSPLHF. The CDR3 DNA sequence: TGTGCCAGCAGGGAAGGACAGTATAATTCACCCCTCCACTTT.